A single sample is the source of the 25 T cell receptor beta chains below, sequenced in a study of shared clonotypes between healthy human individuals. Assay used: immunoSEQ multiplex PCR; TCRdb lists only in-frame clones, some missing. Here the sample spans about 2 million clones, about 95% being singletons. Positively selected for CCR7, the CD45RO-negative cells used as naive CD8 cells excluded terminally differentiated effector memory CD45RA+ cells. Specimen: naive CD8+ T cells sorted from blood. The origin of the receptors is a man aged 18 to 29 in good health.

V is TRBV13 and J is TRBJ2-7, with a possible D match to TRBD1 (6 bases). The CDR3 runs 14 residues. The V end lost 5 bases, the J end lost 0 bases, and 11 bases lay between the germline ends. Germline V gene data show CDR1 as PRHDT and CDR2 as FYEKMQ (reference sequence). The CDR3 DNA sequence: TGTGCCAGCAGCACGACAGGTATCTCCTACGAGCAGTACTTC. This translates into CASSTTGISYEQYF.

The genes are TRBV7-2 and TRBJ2-7, with D possibly being TRBD1 (6 bases). Germline CDR1 SGHTA, CDR2 FQGNSA. This CDR3 has 14 amino acids. V lost 5 bases to trimming and J lost 5 bases, with 16 bases between them. The chain's CDR3 is CASSPTPGVNEQYF. In DNA, the CDR3 is TGTGCCAGCAGCCCCACCCCAGGGGTAAACGAGCAGTACTTC. Combining the CDR3 with reference TRBV7-2 and TRBJ2-7 gives the whole variable domain GAGVSQSPSNKVTEKGKDVELRCDPISGHTALYWYRQSLGQGLEFLIYFQGNSAPDKSGLPSDRFSAERTGGSVSTLTIQRTQQEDSAVYLCASSPTPGVNEQYFGPGTRLTVT.

J is TRBJ2-1 and V is TRBV27, with a possible D match to TRBD2 (6 bases). The CDR3 extends over 15 amino acids. From germline, CDR1 is MNHEY and CDR2 SMNVEV (reference sequence). V lost 3 bases, J lost 5 bases, and 14 bases lay in between. This chain's CDR3 is CASSFADYSNNEQFF. In DNA form, the CDR3 reads TGTGCCAGCAGTTTTGCGGACTACAGTAACAATGAGCAGTTCTTC.

The chain recombines TRBV29-1 with TRBJ1-2; unclear D gene. Germline CDR1 is SQVTM and CDR2 is ANQGSEA. Trimming removed 6 bases at V and 8 bases at J, with 13 bases between. The CDR3 loop spans 11 amino acids. In nucleotides, the CDR3 is TGCAGCGTCCCTTCCCTGGGAGGCTACACCTTC. Its translation is CSVPSLGGYTF.

The rearrangement links TRBV11-3 to TRBJ2-5, with D possibly TRBD1 on 6 matching bases. Trimming took off 3 bases at V and 4 bases at J, with 9 bases between the two ends. The CDR3 is 13 amino acids. Germline loops: CDR1 SGHNT, CDR2 YENEEA. The CDR3 DNA is TGTGCCAGCAGCTTGCTGGGGGCAGAGACCCAGTACTTC. Amino acids: CASSLLGAETQYF.

The CDR3 loop reads CASSQAAPGQGSATNEKLFF. CDR3 DNA: TGCGCCAGCAGCCAAGCGGCCCCGGGACAGGGCTCTGCAACTAATGAAAAACTGTTTTTT. The chain joins TRBV4-1 to TRBJ1-4, with TRBD1 matching over 9 bases. V was pared by 1 base and J by 0 bases, with 12 bases of the junction left unmatched. The CDR3 has 20 residues. Germline CDR1 reads MGHRA; CDR2 reads YSYEKL.

As regards this clone: The sample carries other DNA sequences with the same CDR3. The V gene is TRBV27, the J gene TRBJ2-2, with D possibly being TRBD1 (6 bases). With 5 bases removed from V and 6 bases from J, the gap between germline ends came to 10 bases. Germline V CDR1 and CDR2: MNHEY, SMNVEV (reference sequence). The CDR3 is 13 amino acids. The CDR3 loop is CASSLQGAGELFF. The CDR3 bases are TGTGCCAGCAGTCTACAGGGAGCCGGGGAGCTGTTTTTT.

DNA for the CDR3: TGTGCCAGCAGTGTCATGGAGGTGGGTAATTCACCCCTCCACTTT. Protein: CASSVMEVGNSPLHF. The gene calls are TRBV2 and TRBJ1-6; D is uncertain. Germline CDR1 is SNHLY and CDR2 is FYNNEI. Trimming pared 4 bases from V and 6 bases from J, leaving 13 bases between. The CDR3 is 15 residues long.

A note on this clone: Other DNA sequences in the sample encode the same CDR3. The chain uses TRBV9 and TRBJ2-5; 7 nucleotides match TRBD2. CDR1 and CDR2 (germline): SGDLS, YYNGEE. Trimming removed 0 bases from V and 2 bases from J; junction bases left unmatched: 1. The CDR3 sequence is 14 residues long. The CDR3 bases are TGTGCCAGCAGCGTAGGGGGAGGGCAAGAGACCCAGTACTTC. It yields the protein CASSVGGGQETQYF.

This chain uses TRBV7-9 with TRBJ2-5; maybe TRBD2 (5 bases). Germline assignment: CDR1 SEHNR and CDR2 FQNEAQ (reference sequence). Trimming pared 5 bases from V and 3 bases from J, leaving 16 bases between. CDR3 length equals 15 residues. CDR3 DNA sequence: TGTGCCAGCAGCCCCCCCGAAGCGGAAAAAGAGACCCAGTACTTC. Translation gives CASSPPEAEKETQYF.

The chain carries TRBV4-1 and TRBJ2-7; D uncertain. V lost 0 bases to trimming and J lost 4 bases, with 13 bases between them. Germline assignment: CDR1 MGHRA and CDR2 YSYEKL. The CDR3 runs to 15 residues. This CDR3 is CASSQDPGLNYEQYF. The CDR3 DNA follows: TGCGCCAGCAGCCAAGACCCAGGCCTCAATTACGAGCAGTACTTC.

The V and J genes are TRBV7-9 and TRBJ2-5; D uncertain. The CDR3 is 16 amino acids. Per the germline V gene, CDR1 is SEHNR and CDR2 is FQNEAQ (reference sequence). V was clipped by 4 bases and J by 1 base, with 16 bases between them. CDR3 sequence reads: CASSWMENLRQETQYF. CDR3 DNA: TGTGCCAGCAGCTGGATGGAGAACCTCCGCCAAGAGACCCAGTACTTC.

A note on this clone: Given a much more abundant clone one base away, this may be a read error. Distinct nucleotide sequences in the sample also encode this CDR3. The CDR3 sequence is CASSLRGYEQYF. Here the CDR3 DNA reads TGTGCCAGCAGCTTGAGGGGCTACGAGCAGTACTTC. The V and J genes are TRBV7-9 and TRBJ2-7, with D perhaps assigned TRBD1 or TRBD2 (5 bases each). V was pared by 3 bases and J by 3 bases, with 6 bases between. This CDR3 has 12 residues. CDR1 and CDR2 (germline): SEHNR, FQNEAQ (reference sequence).

This clone has at least ten counts. The CDR3: CAWRFEDSYGYTF. As DNA, the CDR3 is TGTGCCTGGAGGTTTGAGGATTCCTATGGCTACACCTTC. This chain joins TRBV30 and TRBJ1-2; D remains ambiguous. This CDR3 is built from 13 residues. Germline V gene lookup returns CDR1 GTSNPN and CDR2 SVGIG (reference sequence). Trimming left V 3 bases short and J 4 bases short, with 12 bases between.

Comment on this clone: Other DNA sequences from this sample encode an identical CDR3 as well. This chain links TRBV4-1 with TRBJ2-1; 7 bases match TRBD2. Per the germline V gene, CDR1 is MGHRA and CDR2 is YSYEKL. The CDR3 covers 16 residues. The junction had 3 bases not matched to a gene; V was cut back by 1 base and J by 0 bases. In DNA form, the CDR3 reads TGCGCCAGCAGCCAAGTTGGGGGGGTCTCCTACAATGAGCAGTTCTTC. Translation: CASSQVGGVSYNEQFF.

This chain connects TRBV19 to TRBJ2-3; 10 bases match TRBD2. The V segment lost 5 bases and the J segment 6 bases; nucleotides outside the gene matches: 8. CDR1 and CDR2 (germline): LNHDA, SQIVND (reference sequence). The CDR3 has 15 amino acids. CDR3: CASSVLAGGWDTQYF. As DNA, the CDR3 is TGTGCCAGTAGTGTCTTAGCGGGAGGCTGGGATACGCAGTATTTT.

Notes on this clone: Different DNA sequences within this sample yield the same CDR3. CDR3 amino acids: CASSLSGGEGNSPLHF. The DNA for the CDR3 is TGTGCCAGCAGTTTATCAGGGGGCGAGGGTAATTCACCCCTCCACTTT. J is TRBJ1-6 and V is TRBV27, with TRBD1 matching 7 bases. CDR1 MNHEY and CDR2 SMNVEV come from the germline V gene (reference sequence). J was trimmed by 6 bases and V by 0 bases; bases with no gene match: 5. This CDR3 comprises 16 residues.

The gene calls are TRBV4-3 and TRBJ2-7; 10 bases are a match to TRBD2. The CDR3 sequence is 16 residues long. Germline CDR1 is LGHNA and CDR2 is YSLEER. Trimming cost V 1 base and J 3 bases; bases outside gene matches: 6. The CDR3 loop is CASSQGYPSGSYEQYF. CDR3 DNA sequence: TGCGCCAGCAGCCAAGGTTACCCTAGCGGGAGCTACGAGCAGTACTTC.

V is TRBV5-6 and J is TRBJ2-2; D is uncertain. V gave up 0 bases and J gave up 1 base, with 7 bases separating them. The germline V gene has CDR1 SGHDT and CDR2 YYEEEE. CDR3 length equals 15 residues. CDR3 coding DNA: TGTGCCAGCAGCTTGGCTGTGGAGAACACCGGGGAGCTGTTTTTT. This sequence encodes CASSLAVENTGELFF. Looking up the rest from reference TRBV5-6 and TRBJ2-2 gives the full variable domain: DAGVTQSPTHLIKTRGQQVTLRCSPKSGHDTVSWYQQALGQGPQFIFQYYEEEERQRGNFPDRFSGHQFPNYSSELNVNALLLGDSALYLCASSLAVENTGELFFGEGSRLTVL.

The gene calls are TRBV25-1 and TRBJ2-1, with 9 bases identical to TRBD2. This CDR3 is built from 15 residues. J lost 4 bases, V lost 4 bases, and 5 bases had no gene match. Germline assignment: CDR1 MGHDK and CDR2 SYGVNS. CDR3 loop: CASSGIGLAYNEQFF. CDR3 nucleotide sequence: TGTGCCAGCAGTGGTATCGGACTAGCGTACAATGAGCAGTTCTTC.

In DNA, the CDR3 is TGTGCCAGCAGTTTTATCGAAAAACTGTTTTTT. Its translation: CASSFIEKLFF. This chain connects TRBV28 to TRBJ1-4; no firm D call. V was cut by 3 bases and J by 8 bases, with 4 bases left in between. The germline CDR1 and CDR2 sequences are MDHEN and SYDVKM. This CDR3 comprises 11 residues.

The genes are TRBV27 and TRBJ1-1; D is uncertain. Trimming removed 6 bases at V and 1 base at J, with 9 bases between. CDR1 is MNHEY and CDR2 is SMNVEV in the germline V gene (reference sequence). The CDR3 sequence is 13 residues long. CDR3 loop: CASSSIENTEAFF. The CDR3 coding sequence is TGTGCCAGCAGCTCTATCGAGAACACTGAAGCTTTCTTT.

This chain joins TRBV11-1 and TRBJ2-7; 8 positions match TRBD1. CDR3 length: 16 residues. V shed 3 bases, J shed 7 bases, and the junction held 14 bases outside the gene matches. CDR1 is SGHAT and CDR2 is FQDESV in the germline V gene (reference sequence). The CDR3 region is CASSFSSETGAWEQYF. CDR3 DNA: TGTGCCAGCAGCTTCTCCTCCGAGACAGGGGCTTGGGAGCAGTACTTC.

This clone was found once. The chain joins TRBV6-6 to TRBJ2-7; a weak D match, TRBD1 (5 bases). Trimming shortened V by 8 bases and J by 3 bases, and 8 bases separated the two germline ends. This CDR3 is built from 11 residues. The germline V gene encodes CDR1 MNHNY and CDR2 SVGAGI (reference sequence). CDR3 amino acids: CASCDSYEQYF. CDR3 coding DNA: TGTGCCAGCTGTGACAGCTACGAGCAGTACTTC.

The rearrangement joins TRBV11-1 to TRBJ2-5; TRBD1 aligns across 10 bases. Germline V gene sequence: CDR1 SGHAT, CDR2 FQDESV (reference sequence). The CDR3 extends over 17 amino acids. The junction had 10 bases not matched to a gene; V was cut back by 2 bases and J by 4 bases. The CDR3 sequence: CASSLTGTGEVGETQYF. In DNA, the CDR3 is TGTGCCAGCAGCTTAACGGGGACAGGGGAGGTAGGAGAGACCCAGTACTTC.